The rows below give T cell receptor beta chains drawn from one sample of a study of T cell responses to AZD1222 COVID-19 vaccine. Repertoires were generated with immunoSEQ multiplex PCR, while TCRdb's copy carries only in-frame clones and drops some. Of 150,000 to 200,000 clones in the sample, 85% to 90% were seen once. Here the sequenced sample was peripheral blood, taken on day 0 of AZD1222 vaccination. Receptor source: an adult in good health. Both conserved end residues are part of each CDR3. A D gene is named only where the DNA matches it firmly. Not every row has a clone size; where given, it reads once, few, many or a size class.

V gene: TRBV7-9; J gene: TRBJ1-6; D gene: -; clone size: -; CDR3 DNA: TGTGCCAGCAGTTCGCGGGGCGGGGGTACGGTTTCTTCACCCCTCCACTTT; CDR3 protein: CASSSRGGGTVSSPLHF
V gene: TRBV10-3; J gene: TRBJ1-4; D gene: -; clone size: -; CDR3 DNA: TGTGCCATCAGTGAGTCGGGCCAGAAACTGTTTTTT; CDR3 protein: CAISESGQKLFF
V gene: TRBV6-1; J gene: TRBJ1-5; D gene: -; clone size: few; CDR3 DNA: TGTGCCAGCAGTGAAGGAAGGGAGGCTCAGCCCCAGCATTTT; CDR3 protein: CASSEGREAQPQHF
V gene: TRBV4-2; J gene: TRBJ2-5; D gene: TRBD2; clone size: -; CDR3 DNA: TGTGCCAGCAGCCAAGATCGTAGCGGGGGGTTTCAAGAGACCCAGTACTTC; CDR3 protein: CASSQDRSGGFQETQYF
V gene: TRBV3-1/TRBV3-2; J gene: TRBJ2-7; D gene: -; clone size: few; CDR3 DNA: TGTGCCAGCAGCCAAGGGGCAGGGGTTGCCAACGAGCAGTACTTC; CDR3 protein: CASSQGAGVANEQYF
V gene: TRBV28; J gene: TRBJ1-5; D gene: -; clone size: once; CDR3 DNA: TGTGCCAGCAGCTACGGGGGGAGCAATCAGCCCCAGCATTTT; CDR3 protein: CASSYGGSNQPQHF
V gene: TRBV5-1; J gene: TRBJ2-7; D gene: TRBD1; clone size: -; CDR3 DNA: TGCGCCAGCAGCTTGCCGGGACAGGGTCTAACCTACGAGCAGTACTTC; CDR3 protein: CASSLPGQGLTYEQYF
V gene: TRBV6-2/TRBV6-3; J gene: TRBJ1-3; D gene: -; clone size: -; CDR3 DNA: TGTGCCAGCAGTTCGGCCAGCACTGGAAACACCATATATTTT; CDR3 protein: CASSSASTGNTIYF
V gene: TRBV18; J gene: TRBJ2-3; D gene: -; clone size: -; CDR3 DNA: TGTGCCAGCTCTGACCAGGGACAAACGGATACGCAGTATTTT; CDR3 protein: CASSDQGQTDTQYF
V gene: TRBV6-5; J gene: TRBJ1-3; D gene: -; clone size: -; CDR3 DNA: TGTGCCAGCGGGGGCGTCACTACTCTCGGAAACACCATATATTTT; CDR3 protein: CASGGVTTLGNTIYF
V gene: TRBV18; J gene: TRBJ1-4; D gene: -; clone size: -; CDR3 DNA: TGTGCCAGCTCACCGCTAGGGGCCCTTGGAGTGGGTGAAAAACTGTTTTTT; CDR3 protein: CASSPLGALGVGEKLFF
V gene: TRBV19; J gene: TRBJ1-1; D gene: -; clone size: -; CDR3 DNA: TGTGCCAGTTCCGTAGGGGGGAACACTGAAGCTTTCTTT; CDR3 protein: CASSVGGNTEAFF
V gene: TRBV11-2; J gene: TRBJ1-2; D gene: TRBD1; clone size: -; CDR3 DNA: TGTGCCAGCAGCCCAACCGAAGCAGGGGGCATGGATGGCTACACCTTC; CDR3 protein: CASSPTEAGGMDGYTF
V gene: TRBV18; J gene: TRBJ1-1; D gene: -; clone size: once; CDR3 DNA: TGTGCCAGCTCACTTCTAGGGAGGGAGCACATGAACACTGAAGCTTTCTTT; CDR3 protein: CASSLLGREHMNTEAFF
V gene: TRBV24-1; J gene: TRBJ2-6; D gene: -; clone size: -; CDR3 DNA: TGTGCCACCAGTACAGCTAGCTCTGGGGCCAACGTCCTGACTTTC; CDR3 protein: CATSTASSGANVLTF
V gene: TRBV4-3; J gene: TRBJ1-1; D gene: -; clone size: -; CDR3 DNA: TGCGCCAGCAGCCAAGTAGCCGGGACTGAAGCTTTCTTT; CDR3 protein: CASSQVAGTEAFF
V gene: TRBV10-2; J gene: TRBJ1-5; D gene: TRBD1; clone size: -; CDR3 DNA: TGCGCCAGCCCGGACAGGGCGGATCAGCCCCAGCATTTT; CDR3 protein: CASPDRADQPQHF
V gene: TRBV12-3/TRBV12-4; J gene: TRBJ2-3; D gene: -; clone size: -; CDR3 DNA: TGTGCCAGCAGTCTATCCGAGGGGGATACGCAGTATTTT; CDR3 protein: CASSLSEGDTQYF
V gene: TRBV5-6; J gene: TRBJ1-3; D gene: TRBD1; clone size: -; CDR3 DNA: TGTGCCAGCAGCTTCCGGGACAGGGGAAACACCATATATTTT; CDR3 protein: CASSFRDRGNTIYF
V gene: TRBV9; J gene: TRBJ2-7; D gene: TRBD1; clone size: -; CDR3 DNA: TGTGCCAGCAGCCCCCGGACAGGGGCTTACTACGAGCAGTACTTC; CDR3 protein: CASSPRTGAYYEQYF
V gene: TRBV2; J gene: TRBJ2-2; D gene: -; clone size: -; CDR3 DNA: TGTGCCAGCAGTGATCACGTCGTTGGGGAGCTGTTTTTT; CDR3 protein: CASSDHVVGELFF
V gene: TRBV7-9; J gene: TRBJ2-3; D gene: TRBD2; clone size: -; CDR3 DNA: TGTGCCAGCAGCGACCCATTTGGCGGGAGGGAGGCAGATACGCAGTATTTT; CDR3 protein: CASSDPFGGREADTQYF
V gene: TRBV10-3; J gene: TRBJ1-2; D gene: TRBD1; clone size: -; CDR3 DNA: TGTGCCATATCCGGGACAGGGTGGGGCTACACCTTC; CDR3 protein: CAISGTGWGYTF
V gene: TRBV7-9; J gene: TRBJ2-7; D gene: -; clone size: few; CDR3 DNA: TGTGCCAGCAGCCCCCGGGGTCCCTCCCACGAGCAGTACTTC; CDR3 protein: CASSPRGPSHEQYF
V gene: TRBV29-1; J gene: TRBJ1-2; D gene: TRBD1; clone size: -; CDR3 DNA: TGCAGCGTTGGGGACAGCTATGGCTACACCTTC; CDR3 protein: CSVGDSYGYTF
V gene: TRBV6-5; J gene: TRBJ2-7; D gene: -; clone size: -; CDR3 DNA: TGTGCCAGCAGTTACCCTAGAGGCCTGGTGTACGAGCAGTACTTC; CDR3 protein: CASSYPRGLVYEQYF
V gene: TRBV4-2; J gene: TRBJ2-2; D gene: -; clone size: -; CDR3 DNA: TGTGCCAGCAGCCAAGATACCCGCGGAGGGGAGCTGTTTTTT; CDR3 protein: CASSQDTRGGELFF
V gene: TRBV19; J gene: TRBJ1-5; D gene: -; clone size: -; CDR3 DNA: TGTGCCAGTAGTATAAGGGTGCGGAATCAGCCCCAGCATTTT; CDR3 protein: CASSIRVRNQPQHF
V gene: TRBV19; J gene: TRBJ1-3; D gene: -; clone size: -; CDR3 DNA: TGTGCCACTACAGTAAGCTCTGGAAACACCATATATTTT; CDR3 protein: CATTVSSGNTIYF
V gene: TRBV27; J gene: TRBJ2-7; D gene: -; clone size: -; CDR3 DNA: TGTGCCAGCAGTTTATTAGGCTCGGACTACGAGCAGTACTTC; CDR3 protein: CASSLLGSDYEQYF
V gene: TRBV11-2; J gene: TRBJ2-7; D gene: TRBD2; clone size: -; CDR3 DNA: TGTGCCAGCAGCTCCTCCGGGACTAGCAGACCCTACGAGCAGTACTTC; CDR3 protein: CASSSSGTSRPYEQYF
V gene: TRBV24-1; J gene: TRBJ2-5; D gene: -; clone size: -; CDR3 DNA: TGTGCCACCAGTGACCGACTAACCCAAGAGACCCAGTACTTC; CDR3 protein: CATSDRLTQETQYF
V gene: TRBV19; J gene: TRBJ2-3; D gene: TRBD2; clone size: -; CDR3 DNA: TGTGCCAGACTCGAGAAGCGGGGGACTACAGATACGCAGTATTTT; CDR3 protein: CARLEKRGTTDTQYF
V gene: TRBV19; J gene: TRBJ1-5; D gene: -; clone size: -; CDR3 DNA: TGTGCCAGTAGCTCAGGGGCCCAGCCCCAGCATTTT; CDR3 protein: CASSSGAQPQHF
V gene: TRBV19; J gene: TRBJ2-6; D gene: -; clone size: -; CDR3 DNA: TGTGCCAGTAGTGCCGACTACGACGTCTCTGGGGCCAACGTCCTGACTTTC; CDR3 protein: CASSADYDVSGANVLTF
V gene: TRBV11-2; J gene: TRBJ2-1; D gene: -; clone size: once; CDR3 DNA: TGTGCCAGCACCCGGGGGAGTGAGCAGTTCTTC; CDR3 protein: CASTRGSEQFF
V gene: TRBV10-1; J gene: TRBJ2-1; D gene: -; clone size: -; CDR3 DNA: TGCGCCAGCAGTGTGAGACGAGCCGGGGGCAATGAGCAGTTCTTC; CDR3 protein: CASSVRRAGGNEQFF
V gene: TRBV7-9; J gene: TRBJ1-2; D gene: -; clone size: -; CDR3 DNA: TGTGCCAGCAGCTCCACCTGGCGGGCCGGGGGAACCTATGGCTACACCTTC; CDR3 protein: CASSSTWRAGGTYGYTF
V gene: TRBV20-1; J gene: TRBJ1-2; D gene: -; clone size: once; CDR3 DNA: TGCAGTGCGGACCGGGGCGTCGGCTACACCTTC; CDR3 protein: CSADRGVGYTF
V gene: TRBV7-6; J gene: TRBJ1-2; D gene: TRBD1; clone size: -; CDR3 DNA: TGTGCCAGCAGCCCAGGACAGGGGAACTATGGCTACACCTTC; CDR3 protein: CASSPGQGNYGYTF
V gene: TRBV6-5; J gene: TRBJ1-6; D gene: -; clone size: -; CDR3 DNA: TGTGCCAGCAACGCGGCTGGCTCCTATAATTCACCCCTCCACTTT; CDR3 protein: CASNAAGSYNSPLHF
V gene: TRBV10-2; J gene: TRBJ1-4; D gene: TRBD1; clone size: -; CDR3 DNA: TGCGCCAGCAGTGGATTAAGACAGGGAGCGGGGGAAAAACTGTTTTTT; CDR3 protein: CASSGLRQGAGEKLFF
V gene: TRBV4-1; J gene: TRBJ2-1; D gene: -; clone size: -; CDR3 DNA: TGCGCCAGCAGCCCCAGCACGGCAGGGTTTGGACTTTACAATGAGCAGTTCTTC; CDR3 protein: CASSPSTAGFGLYNEQFF
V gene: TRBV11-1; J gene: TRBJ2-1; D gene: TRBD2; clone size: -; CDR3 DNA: TGTGCCAGCAGCCTACACCTAGCGGGAGGGACAAATGAGCAGTTCTTC; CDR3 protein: CASSLHLAGGTNEQFF
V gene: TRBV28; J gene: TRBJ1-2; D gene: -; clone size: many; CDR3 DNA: TGTGCCAGCAGTTTGGGCCGCGCCCTAGGGGGCTACACCTTC; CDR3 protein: CASSLGRALGGYTF
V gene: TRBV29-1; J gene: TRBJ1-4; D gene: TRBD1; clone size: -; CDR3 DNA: TGCAGCGTCCGGGACAGGGCTGAAAAACTGTTTTTT; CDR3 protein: CSVRDRAEKLFF